The clone carrying this TCR beta chain occurred a few times. The data were obtained in a study of cytotoxic CD8 clonotypes in ibrutinib-treated CLL. V lost 2 bases to trimming and J lost 0 bases, with 12 bases between them. Germline loops: CDR1 SGHRS, CDR2 YFSETQ. The CDR3 covers 16 residues. Sequenced by immunoSEQ multiplex PCR; TCRdb stores in-frame clones only, minus some. Of 150,000 to 200,000 clones listed, nearly 90% are singletons. The J gene is TRBJ1-3, the V gene TRBV5-1; D perhaps matches TRBD1 (6 bases). The source of this sequence is a human donor with chronic lymphocytic leukemia. This sample comprised PBMCs, obtained at disease progression, from a patient treated with ibrutinib. CDR3 DNA: TGCGCCAGCAGCTTAGGGGGGCCTTTCTCTGGAAACACCATATATTTT. This sequence encodes CASSLGGPFSGNTIYF.